One sample yielded the 8 T cell receptor beta chains listed below, sequenced in a study of blood T cell repertoires in COVID-19. Profiled with immunoSEQ multiplex PCR; TCRdb holds only in-frame clones, not every one. The sample carries roughly 230,000 clones, about 80% recorded once. Input material: peripheral blood. The source is a man aged 50-59 years with active or convalescent COVID-19.

V is TRBV12-3 or TRBV12-4 and J is TRBJ1-1; D remains ambiguous. The CDR3 length is 13 residues. With 5 bases removed from V and 5 bases from J, the gap between germline ends came to 12 bases. The DNA of the CDR3 is TGTGCCAGCAGTCCCCGGGAAAGGACTGAAGCTTTCTTT. It codes for CASSPRERTEAFF.

The chain joins TRBV12-5 to TRBJ1-2; maybe TRBD1 (5 bases). The CDR3 contains 14 residues. The germline V and J ends were trimmed by 6 bases and 7 bases, with 18 bases remaining between them. CDR1 and CDR2 from the germline V gene are LGHNT and FRNRAP. CDR3: CASGPGTALSGYTF. The CDR3 nucleotides are TGTGCTAGTGGGCCCGGGACTGCGCTAAGTGGCTACACCTTC.

The chain carries TRBV3-1 (or the pseudogene TRBV3-2) and TRBJ2-2, with 10 bases that match TRBD1. The CDR3 is made up of 17 amino acids. The J segment lost 5 bases and the V segment lost 0 bases, leaving 6 bases of the junction unmatched. CDR1 and CDR2 (germline): LGHDT, YNNKEL (reference sequence). CDR3 coding DNA: TGTGCCAGCAGCCAAGAGTTTGGGACAGGGGAGACCGGGGAGCTGTTTTTT. This sequence encodes CASSQEFGTGETGELFF.

V gene TRBV4-2 combines with J gene TRBJ2-1, with 7 bases aligning to TRBD2. Germline V lookup: CDR1 LGHNA, CDR2 YNFKEQ. Trimming took 1 base from V and 5 from J; bases not matched to a gene: 2. This CDR3 has 14 residues. The CDR3 DNA sequence: TGTGCCAGCAGCCAAGCGGGGGGAGACAATGAGCAGTTCTTC. Encoded protein: CASSQAGGDNEQFF.

The gene calls are TRBV18 and TRBJ2-3, with 10 nucleotides matching TRBD2. CDR3 length: 15 amino acids. CDR1 and CDR2 from the germline V gene are KGHSH and LQKENI. With V trimmed by 6 bases and J by 3 bases, 6 bases remained unmatched. This CDR3 is CASSVLAGGTDTQYF. DNA for the CDR3: TGTGCCAGCTCCGTCTTAGCGGGGGGAACAGATACGCAGTATTTT.

The V call is TRBV10-3, the J call TRBJ2-1, with D possibly matching TRBD1 (6 bases). This CDR3 spans 11 amino acids. Germline V CDR1 and CDR2: ENHRY, SYGVKD. Between the trimmed V and J ends, which lost 4 bases and 8 bases, there was a span of 6 bases. The CDR3 protein is CAISAGDEQFF. CDR3 sequence (DNA): TGTGCCATCAGTGCAGGGGATGAGCAGTTCTTC.

In its sample, this clone was seen a few times. The rearrangement joins TRBV5-1 to TRBJ2-2, with TRBD1 as a possible D gene (7 bases). Trimming cost V 0 bases and J 7 bases, with 13 bases left between them. The germline gives CDR1 SGHRS, CDR2 YFSETQ. CDR3 size: 15 residues. The CDR3 loop reads CASSLVEGAVGELFF. The CDR3 DNA reads TGCGCCAGCAGCTTGGTGGAGGGGGCTGTCGGGGAGCTGTTTTTT.

The V call is TRBV9, the J call TRBJ2-7; 7 bases map to TRBD1. The CDR3 sequence is 15 residues long. The ends lost 3 bases at V and 2 bases at J; junction bases unmatched: 8. CDR1 is SGDLS and CDR2 is YYNGEE in the germline V gene. CDR3 region: CASSATGTAAYEQYF. CDR3 coding DNA: TGTGCCAGCAGCGCAACCGGGACAGCGGCCTACGAGCAGTACTTC.